This TCR beta chain stems from a study of primary melanoma T cells and metastatic recurrence. Assay used: immunoSEQ multiplex PCR; TCRdb lists only in-frame clones, some missing. The repertoire holds hundreds of clones, with roughly 75% as singletons. Trimming pared 3 bases from V and 5 bases from J, leaving 16 bases between. The V gene's germline CDR1 is LNHDA and CDR2 SQIVND (reference sequence). There are 16 residues in the CDR3. Material: melanoma tumor tissue. This TCR came from a human donor with melanoma. The rearrangement links TRBV19 to TRBJ2-2, with D perhaps assigned TRBD1 or TRBD2 (5 bases each). The CDR3 reads CASSMVWGFGTGELFF. The CDR3 DNA follows: TGTGCCAGTAGTATGGTTTGGGGGTTCGGGACCGGGGAGCTGTTTTTT.